The 7 T cell receptor beta chains below come from one sample, sequenced in a study of regulatory T cells in long-lasting Graves disease. This sample's time point: newly diagnosed GD, antithyroid drugs for less than 3 months. RNA extracted from PBMCs served as the sequencing template. Sequencing libraries for TCR beta were prepared with iRepertoire HTBI primers and Arm-PCR of CDR3 regions. MiXCR, applied by TCRdb to the multiplex PCR reads, yields one record per CDR3 protein. The table lists about 470,000 distinct CDR3 sequences, about 16% of them singletons, with more than 9% in the top ten. Another study also made use of these data, one on T cells in Graves' hyperthyroidism and ophthalmopathy.

Sequenced material: peripheral blood mononuclear cells (PBMCs), taken at new diagnosis, from a patient treated with antithyroid drugs. The source of these receptors is a middle-aged man with Graves disease.

Only a few counts were recorded for this clonotype. V gene TRBV20-1 combines with J gene TRBJ1-5, with D maybe TRBD1 (6 bases). The V gene lost 6 bases and the J gene lost 1 base, with 16 bases spanning the gap. In germline, CDR1 is DFQATT, CDR2 SNEGSKA (reference sequence). The CDR3 runs 15 residues. The CDR3 spells CSAEDRWASNQPQHF. In DNA form, the CDR3 reads TGCAGTGCCGAGGACAGATGGGCCAGCAATCAGCCCCAGCATTTT.

A note on this clonotype: A much larger clonotype is one base distant, so this may be a read error. The rearrangement joins TRBV20-1 to TRBJ2-3; 11 bases agree with TRBD2. CDR1 and CDR2 (germline): DFQATT, SNEGSKA (reference sequence). The CDR3 runs to 17 residues. The CDR3 DNA reads as TGCAGTGCTAGAATTGGGGCTAGCGGGAGGCGGGGAGATACGCAGTGTTTT. This encodes CSARIGASGRRGDTQCF.

This clonotype appeared many times. The rearrangement joins TRBV28 to TRBJ2-1; no clear D gene. Germline CDR1 is MDHEN and CDR2 is SYDVKM. The germline V and J ends were trimmed by 7 bases and 0 bases, with 10 bases remaining between them. The CDR3 is 14 amino acids. The CDR3 is CASTAPPSYNEQFF. The CDR3 DNA reads TGTGCCAGCACCGCGCCTCCCTCCTACAATGAGCAGTTCTTC.

This clonotype appeared many times. The chain carries TRBV27 and TRBJ2-1; 7 positions agree with TRBD2. The CDR3 runs 17 residues. The germline CDR1 and CDR2 sequences are MNHEY and SMNVEV (reference sequence). The V and J ends lost 2 bases and 4 bases, in that order; junction bases with no gene match: 11. CDR3 DNA sequence: TGTGCCAGCAGTTTACTCTCTCCGGGACTATCTTACAATGAGCAGTTCTTC. It yields the protein CASSLLSPGLSYNEQFF.

This clonotype has ten or more counts. V is TRBV6-9 and J is TRBJ2-7; D uncertain. This CDR3 has 13 residues. The V end lost 4 bases, the J end lost 6 bases, and 13 bases lay between the germline ends. Germline V gene data show CDR1 as MNHGY and CDR2 as SVAAGI. The CDR3: CASSFDSQAEQYF. The CDR3 coding sequence is TGTGCCAGCAGTTTCGACTCTCAAGCCGAGCAGTACTTC.

This clonotype was counted many times. The gene calls are TRBV20-1 and TRBJ2-3, with D unclear. Germline loops: CDR1 DFQATT, CDR2 SNEGSKA (reference sequence). The CDR3 is made up of 14 amino acids. V was shortened by 1 base and J by 1 base, with 9 bases between the two germline ends. The CDR3 DNA sequence: TGCAGTGCTAGAGTTTCCGACCGCACAGATACGCAGTATTTT. It translates to CSARVSDRTDTQYF.

This chain links TRBV24-1 with TRBJ2-1; D is unresolved. Trimming shortened V by 6 bases and J by 0 bases, and 14 bases separated the two germline ends. There are 16 residues in the CDR3. Germline CDR1 and CDR2: KGHDR and SFDVKD. CDR3 sequence (DNA): TGTGCCACCAGTTCGGTGTGGTGGGCCTCCTACAATGAGCAGTTCTTC. Residues: CATSSVWWASYNEQFF.